This T cell receptor beta chain is from a study of blood T cell repertoires in COVID-19. Original handling: Reference gene primer amplification yielded estimated nucleated cell counts. The table came from immunoSEQ multiplex PCR; TCRdb's copy has only in-frame clones and leaves some out. The V and J calls and clone size come from that table; D and trimming were worked out from the DNA. The data show fewer than 60,000 clones, more than 85% seen once. This CDR3 spans 14 amino acids. Germline V lookup: CDR1 MNHEY, CDR2 SVGAGI. V was trimmed by 4 bases and J by 4 bases, leaving 13 bases between them. This chain uses TRBV6-5 with TRBJ1-2; D may be TRBD1 (5 bases). Sequencing used peripheral blood. The sequence was collected from a man between 60 and 75 years old with COVID-19, enrolled during active disease. The CDR3 nucleotides are TGTGCCAGCAGTTTCCAGGGAGGGGTCTATGGCTACACCTTC. Amino acid sequence: CASSFQGGVYGYTF.